These 31 T cell receptor beta chains were sequenced from one sample in a study of spatial heterogeneity in lung cancer. Whole-study results and caveats: For expanded intratumoral alpha and beta TCRs, counts tracked tumor mutation counts.

The antigens these receptors bind are not known. Time point of the sample: sample taken at primary tumor resection. TCRdb re-called the 5' RACE reads with MiXCR, one entry per CDR3 protein. The profile shows more than 15,000 distinct CDR3 sequences, approximately 6.2% of them singletons. Here the sequenced sample was lung tumor tissue, taken at surgery. Receptors originate from a male donor with early-stage non-small cell lung cancer.

This clonotype has at least ten counts. The chain carries TRBV12-3 or TRBV12-4 and TRBJ2-1; D is unresolved. The V end was cut by 1 base, the J end by 0 bases, with 7 bases between. The CDR3 covers 15 residues. The CDR3 loop is CASSLDASSYNEQFF. The DNA of the CDR3 is TGTGCCAGCAGTTTAGACGCCTCCTCCTACAATGAGCAGTTCTTC.

This clonotype came up many times. The chain is built from TRBV20-1 and TRBJ1-1; D not resolved. CDR1 and CDR2 (germline): DFQATT, SNEGSKA (reference sequence). V was trimmed by 1 base and J by 3 bases, leaving 12 bases between them. The CDR3 loop spans 14 amino acids. The CDR3 nucleotides read TGCAGTGCTAGAGGTGCTGGGGTGGACACTGAAGCTTTCTTT. Translation: CSARGAGVDTEAFF.

This clonotype was counted many times. The rearrangement links TRBV14 to TRBJ2-2, with TRBD2 as a possible D gene (6 bases). The CDR3 sequence is 15 residues long. V lost 3 bases and J lost 3, with 11 bases in between. Germline loops: CDR1 SGHDN, CDR2 FVKESK. The CDR3 DNA reads as TGTGCCAGCAGCCAGTTGGAGGGCTACACCGGGGAGCTGTTTTTT. Translating gives CASSQLEGYTGELFF.

This clonotype was counted ten times or more. The chain uses TRBV29-1 and TRBJ1-6, with 8 bases identical to TRBD1. This CDR3 comprises 15 residues. V shed 1 base, J shed 11 bases, and the junction held 10 bases outside the gene matches. The germline V gene encodes CDR1 SQVTM and CDR2 ANQGSEA. The DNA of the CDR3 is TGCAGCGTTGAAGCATTGGACAGGGTTTTTCCACCCCTCCACTTT. Protein sequence: CSVEALDRVFPPLHF.

Only a few counts were recorded for this clonotype. V usage is TRBV10-3 and J usage is TRBJ1-4, with D unresolved. Between the trimmed V and J ends, which lost 3 bases and 7 bases, there was a span of 12 bases. Germline V gene data show CDR1 as ENHRY and CDR2 as SYGVKD. There are 14 residues in the CDR3. The CDR3 DNA follows: TGTGCCATCAGTGATTTTCGAGGCGGTGAAAAACTGTTTTTT. Translating it yields CAISDFRGGEKLFF.

This clonotype came up many times. This chain connects TRBV20-1 to TRBJ2-3, with a tentative D call TRBD1 (5 bases). The CDR3 covers 13 residues. Trimming pared 3 bases from V and 2 bases from J, leaving 9 bases between. Germline V gene lookup returns CDR1 DFQATT and CDR2 SNEGSKA (reference sequence). CDR3 sequence: CSASRQSTDTQYF. The CDR3 nucleotides read TGCAGTGCTAGTAGACAGTCCACAGATACGCAGTATTTT.

V usage is TRBV19 and J usage is TRBJ2-2; D remains unclear. CDR3 size: 14 residues. Germline CDR1 is LNHDA and CDR2 is SQIVND (reference sequence). Trimming stripped 5 bases from V and 8 bases from J, with 15 bases between. DNA of the CDR3: TGTGCCAGTAGTTTGGCCTCCTGGTTGGGGGAGCTGTTTTTT. This encodes CASSLASWLGELFF.

This clonotype was seen at least ten times. V is TRBV20-1 and J is TRBJ1-5; 7 bases are shared with TRBD1. The germline V gene encodes CDR1 DFQATT and CDR2 SNEGSKA (reference sequence). The CDR3 extends over 15 amino acids. With 4 bases clipped from V and 0 bases from J, the junction kept 6 bases outside the gene matches. CDR3 sequence (DNA): TGCAGTGCTAATACAGGGGATTATAGCAATCAGCCCCAGCATTTT. Protein sequence: CSANTGDYSNQPQHF.

The rearrangement joins TRBV7-3 to TRBJ1-1; no clear D. The CDR3 loop spans 13 amino acids. Germline lookup yields CDR1 SGHTA and CDR2 FQGTGA. V was pared by 5 bases and J by 10 bases, with 17 bases between. The chain's CDR3 is CASSPSGGRGAFF. The CDR3 DNA sequence: TGTGCCAGCAGCCCTAGCGGAGGTCGGGGAGCTTTCTTT.

The table lists this clonotype with many counts. The gene calls are TRBV5-4 and TRBJ2-3, with D unresolved. CDR3 size: 12 residues. CDR1 and CDR2 from the germline V gene are SGHNT and YYREEE (reference sequence). Trimming removed 0 bases from V and 5 bases from J, with 4 bases in between. The CDR3 DNA reads TGTGCCAGCAGCTTGGGGAGAGATACGCAGTATTTT. The encoded protein is CASSLGRDTQYF.

This clonotype showed up many times. The J gene is TRBJ2-1, the V gene TRBV7-3; no firm D call. The CDR3 loop spans 13 amino acids. Germline CDR1 SGHTA, CDR2 FQGTGA. The germline V and J ends were trimmed by 4 bases and 5 bases, with 9 bases remaining between them. The CDR3 DNA reads TGTGCCAGCAGCTCAGGACCAAACAATGAGCAGTTCTTC. Protein: CASSSGPNNEQFF.

This clonotype was recorded a few times. The chain joins TRBV7-2 to TRBJ1-3; D not resolved. The CDR3 loop spans 13 amino acids. In germline, CDR1 is SGHTA, CDR2 FQGNSA. The V gene lost 5 bases and the J gene lost 2 bases, with 7 bases spanning the gap. The CDR3 region has the DNA TGTGCCAGCAGCCCATATACTGGAAACACCATATATTTT. This codes for CASSPYTGNTIYF.

This clonotype was detected a few times. This chain's CDR3 is CASSFRAGRSEQFF. As DNA, the CDR3 is TGCGCCAGCAGCTTTCGTGCGGGTCGTAGTGAGCAGTTCTTC. The rearrangement links TRBV5-1 to TRBJ2-1; D is perhaps TRBD2 (5 bases). Per the germline V gene, CDR1 is SGHRS and CDR2 is YFSETQ. The length of the CDR3 is 14 residues. V gave up 2 bases and J gave up 9 bases, with 15 bases separating them.

There are many counts of this clonotype. The genes are TRBV10-3 and TRBJ1-1; D is undetermined. V was trimmed by 10 bases and J by 5 bases, leaving 11 bases between them. The germline V gene has CDR1 ENHRY and CDR2 SYGVKD. The CDR3 extends over 11 amino acids. CDR3 region: CATAKGTEAFF. The DNA of the CDR3 is TGTGCCACGGCCAAAGGGACTGAAGCTTTCTTT.

The rearrangement links TRBV7-2 to TRBJ2-5; D is undetermined. Germline CDR1 is SGHTA and CDR2 is FQGNSA. Trimming pared 5 bases from V and 2 bases from J, leaving 12 bases between. This CDR3 is built from 14 residues. The CDR3 DNA is TGTGCCAGCAGCCTTACCACGCTACAAGAGACCCAGTACTTC. This translates into CASSLTTLQETQYF.

This clonotype was recorded a few times. J is TRBJ2-7 and V is TRBV7-6, with D unresolved. Germline CDR1 and CDR2: SGHVS and FNYEAQ. The CDR3 covers 17 residues. The V end lost 4 bases, the J end lost 0 bases, and 19 bases lay between the germline ends. The chain's CDR3 is CASSSRGVVQPSYEQYF. CDR3 nucleotides: TGTGCCAGCAGCTCGAGAGGCGTAGTACAGCCCTCCTACGAGCAGTACTTC. Drawing the rest from reference TRBV7-6 and TRBJ2-7, the complete variable domain is GAGVSQSPRYKVTKRGQDVALRCDPISGHVSLYWYRQALGQGPEFLTYFNYEAQQDKSGLPNDRFSAERPEGSISTLTIQRTEQRDSAMYRCASSSRGVVQPSYEQYFGPGTRLTVT.

This clonotype was detected ten times or more. This chain links TRBV20-1 with TRBJ1-2, with 8 positions matching TRBD1. Germline CDR1 and CDR2: DFQATT and SNEGSKA (reference sequence). The CDR3 is 12 amino acids. Unmatched junction bases numbered 4, after V lost 5 bases and J lost 5 bases. The CDR3 protein is CSAGTGPYGYTF. CDR3 in DNA: TGCAGTGCTGGGACAGGACCTTATGGCTACACCTTC.

This clonotype was counted between two and nine times. This chain joins TRBV7-2 and TRBJ2-2, with no clear D. The CDR3 has 14 residues. Trimming took 2 bases from V and 4 from J, leaving 8 bases between them. Germline loops: CDR1 SGHTA, CDR2 FQGNSA. CDR3 amino acids: CASSLKSGTGELFF. CDR3 bases: TGTGCCAGCAGCTTAAAGTCGGGCACCGGGGAGCTGTTTTTT.

In its sample, this clonotype was seen many times. The chain carries TRBV5-1 and TRBJ2-5; D gene unclear. Germline-derived CDR1 and CDR2 are SGHRS and YFSETQ. V dropped 4 bases and J dropped 2 bases, with 6 bases sitting between them. The CDR3 contains 12 residues. In DNA, the CDR3 is TGCGCCAGCAGCAGGGAACAAGAGACCCAGTACTTC. Amino acids: CASSREQETQYF. The whole variable domain, filled in from reference TRBV5-1 and TRBJ2-5, reads KAGVTQTPRYLIKTRGQQVTLSCSPISGHRSVSWYQQTPGQGLQFLFEYFSETQRNKGNFPGRFSGRQFSNSRSEMNVSTLELGDSALYLCASSREQETQYFGPGTRLLVL.

With respect to this clonotype: This likely comes from a read error, as the CDR3 has no conserved phenylalanine or tryptophan at its end. V is TRBV7-2 and J is TRBJ2-5; TRBD1 matches at 10 bases. Germline V gene lookup returns CDR1 SGHTA and CDR2 FQGNSA. The CDR3 runs 13 residues. The J segment lost 7 bases and the V segment lost 4 bases, leaving 3 bases of the junction unmatched. For the CDR3, the DNA is TGTGCCAGCAGCTCCGGACAGGGGGTGACCCAGTACCTC. Protein product: CASSSGQGVTQYL.

The table lists this clonotype with many counts. The chain combines TRBV12-3 or TRBV12-4 with TRBJ2-1; either TRBD1 or TRBD2 may fit D (5 bases each). Between the trimmed V and J ends, which lost 3 bases and 6 bases, there was a span of 6 bases. The CDR3 covers 12 residues. The CDR3 reads CASSFGGNEQFF. CDR3 nucleotide sequence: TGTGCCAGCAGTTTTGGGGGCAATGAGCAGTTCTTC.

At least ten counts were recorded for this clonotype. The CDR3 DNA reads TGTGCCAGCAGCCATACGCGGGGAGCTAGCACAGATACGCAGTATTTT. This codes for CASSHTRGASTDTQYF. V and J are TRBV6-6 and TRBJ2-3; D may be TRBD2 (6 bases). The germline CDR1 and CDR2 sequences are MNHNY and SVGAGI (reference sequence). The V and J ends lost 6 bases and 0 bases respectively, with 16 bases between them. This CDR3 is built from 16 residues.

The V gene is TRBV6-1, the J gene TRBJ1-1; D is unclear. The CDR3 totals 12 residues. Germline V gives CDR1 MNHNS, CDR2 SASEGT. V dropped 8 bases and J dropped 5 bases, with 12 bases sitting between them. The CDR3 DNA follows: TGTGCCAGCCTCCGGCCGGGGACTGAAGCTTTCTTT. Translating gives CASLRPGTEAFF.

This clonotype was detected many times. V usage is TRBV20-1 and J usage is TRBJ2-3, with 10 bases lining up with TRBD2. This CDR3 is 14 amino acids long. Germline CDR1 reads DFQATT; CDR2 reads SNEGSKA (reference sequence). V shed 5 bases, J shed 2 bases, and the junction held 4 bases outside the gene matches. The CDR3 DNA follows: TGCAGTGCTTTAGCGGGAGGCTCCACAGATACGCAGTATTTT. Translated, it gives CSALAGGSTDTQYF.

Sample share makes this clonotype medium-sized. This chain joins TRBV20-1 and TRBJ2-7; TRBD2 agrees at 8 bases. V was pared by 4 bases and J by 0 bases, with 8 bases of the junction left unmatched. The CDR3 spans 15 residues. Germline V gene data show CDR1 as DFQATT and CDR2 as SNEGSKA (reference sequence). The CDR3 nucleotides read TGCAGTGCTACGGTCCAGCGGGGGACCTCCTACGAGCAGTACTTC. Its protein is CSATVQRGTSYEQYF.

This clonotype is judged medium-sized (0.01 to 0.1%). The chain links TRBV4-1 to TRBJ1-1; D is perhaps TRBD1 (5 bases). Germline V gene lookup returns CDR1 MGHRA and CDR2 YSYEKL. The CDR3 loop spans 16 amino acids. Trimming took 0 bases from V and 1 from J, leaving 12 bases between them. In DNA form, the CDR3 reads TGCGCCAGCAGCCAAGATGTGGAGGACACGAACACTGAAGCTTTCTTT. It specifies CASSQDVEDTNTEAFF.

The sample holds many counts of this clonotype. The chain combines TRBV20-1 with TRBJ1-5; D gene unclear. Trimming shortened V by 5 bases and J by 3 bases, and 17 bases separated the two germline ends. CDR1 and CDR2 (germline): DFQATT, SNEGSKA (reference sequence). This CDR3 spans 15 amino acids. CDR3 DNA sequence: TGCAGTGCTTCCTTCGGAGGAGTCGTCAATCAGCCCCAGCATTTT. Residues: CSASFGGVVNQPQHF.

The CDR3 reads CASSQGGVVGSYEQYF. The CDR3 DNA sequence: TGTGCCAGCAGCCAAGGAGGGGTGGTGGGCTCCTACGAGCAGTACTTC. The chain employs TRBV14 and TRBJ2-7; D possibly matches TRBD1 or TRBD2 (5 bases each). Trimming took 1 base from V and 0 from J, leaving 13 bases between them. Germline lookup yields CDR1 SGHDN and CDR2 FVKESK. The CDR3 sequence is 16 residues long.

This clonotype was seen many times. The chain is built from TRBV7-3 and TRBJ2-1; the match to TRBD2 covers 12 bases. The V gene end was trimmed by 4 bases and the J gene end by 0 bases; junction bases not matched to a gene: 13. This CDR3 is built from 20 residues. CDR1 and CDR2 from the germline V gene are SGHTA and FQGTGA. CDR3 nucleotides: TGTGCCAGCAGCTCGGATGTGACTAGCGGGGGTGATAGCTCCTACAATGAGCAGTTCTTC. Translating it yields CASSSDVTSGGDSSYNEQFF. The complete variable domain, with remaining parts taken from reference TRBV7-3 and TRBJ2-1, reads GAGVSQTPSNKVTEKGKYVELRCDPISGHTALYWYRQSLGQGPEFLIYFQGTGAADDSGLPNDRFFAVRPEGSVSTLKIQRTERGDSAVYLCASSSDVTSGGDSSYNEQFFGPGTRLTVL.

The sample holds many counts of this clonotype. CDR3 coding DNA: TGTGCCAGCAGTGGATCGGCCTTGAACACTGAAGCTTTCTTT. This translates into CASSGSALNTEAFF. V is TRBV6-1 and J is TRBJ1-1; D call uncertain. The germline V gene encodes CDR1 MNHNS and CDR2 SASEGT. The V and J ends lost 4 bases and 0 bases respectively, with 9 bases between them. The CDR3 has 14 residues.

There are many counts of this clonotype. The gene calls are TRBV11-2 and TRBJ2-1; 8 bases agree with TRBD2. Per the germline V gene, CDR1 is SGHAT and CDR2 is FQNNGV. The CDR3 covers 15 residues. V shed 4 bases and J 7 bases; nucleotides not matched to a gene: 9. Here the CDR3 reads CASSSEGSGGNEQFF. CDR3 coding DNA: TGTGCCAGCAGCTCCGAAGGGAGCGGGGGAAATGAGCAGTTCTTC.